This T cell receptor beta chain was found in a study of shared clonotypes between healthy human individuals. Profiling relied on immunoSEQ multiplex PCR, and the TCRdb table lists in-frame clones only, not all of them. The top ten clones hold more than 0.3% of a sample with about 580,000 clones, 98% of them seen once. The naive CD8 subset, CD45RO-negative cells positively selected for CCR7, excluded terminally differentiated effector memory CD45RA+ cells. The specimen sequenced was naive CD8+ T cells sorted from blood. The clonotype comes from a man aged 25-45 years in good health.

The CDR3 nucleotides are TGTGCCAGCAGTCATAAAAGCCAGCGCTATCACACCGGGGAGCTGTTTTTT. This codes for CASSHKSQRYHTGELFF. The chain carries TRBV9 and TRBJ2-2, with D unresolved. The V end was cut by 5 bases, the J end by 3 bases, with 20 bases between. This CDR3 contains 17 residues. From germline, CDR1 is SGDLS and CDR2 YYNGEE.